The source of this TCR beta chain is a study of T-cell memory formation after mild COVID-19. 5'RACE with constant-segment primers built TCRalpha and TCRbeta cDNA libraries with UMIs. TCRdb called the 5' RACE reads again in MiXCR, with one record for every CDR3 protein. The sample carries 120,000 to 150,000 distinct CDR3 sequences, approximately 5.7% recorded once. Study-level findings and limits: Specificity for SARS-CoV-2 was not confirmed among the second-wave clones peaking on day 37. Contracting clones, day 15 to 85, had balanced CD4/CD8, and later expanders favored CD4+. Several responding clones turned up in pre-infection memory, indicating that cross-reactive memory may have taken part.

CDR1 is SNHLY and CDR2 is FYNNEI in the germline V gene. V was clipped by 5 bases and J by 5 bases, with 13 bases between them. This CDR3 is 14 amino acids long. As to this clonotype: Its antigen is not identified.

V is TRBV2 and J is TRBJ2-1; D perhaps matches TRBD2 (5 bases). The sequenced sample was PBMCs or a T cell subset sorted from them (not recorded which). The TCR comes from an adult woman who had mild COVID-19 (a few samples of this study predate the infection). Cell type and time point are not known. The DNA for the CDR3 is TGTGCCAGCAGTAGCGGAACTTTAAACAATGAGCAGTTCTTC. Its translation is CASSSGTLNNEQFF.